The 15 T cell receptor beta chains presented below share a single source sample, sequenced in a study of blood T cells in healthy people across ages. Using a J-beta primer mix together with a sample-barcoded 5' primer, a second PCR was run for about 7 to 12 cycles. TCRdb reprocessed the 5' RACE reads with MiXCR, giving one entry per CDR3 protein. The profile shows over 500,000 distinct CDR3 sequences, 52% of them singletons. Sequencing was done on a sample of blood. These receptors were obtained from a woman older than 75 in good health.

The V gene is TRBV25-1, the J gene TRBJ1-1; maybe TRBD1 (5 bases). The V and J ends lost 3 bases and 1 base respectively, with 9 bases between them. This CDR3 contains 14 residues. Germline-derived CDR1 and CDR2 are MGHDK and SYGVNS. CDR3 in amino acids: CASSDPDRNTEAFF. The CDR3 bases are TGTGCCAGCAGTGACCCAGACAGGAACACTGAAGCTTTCTTT.

Worth noting for this clonotype: A read error may be the cause here, since a much bigger clone is one base away. The chain is built from TRBV6-5 and TRBJ1-2; D gene unclear. The CDR3 extends over 11 amino acids. Looked up from germline, CDR1 is MNHEY and CDR2 is SVGAGI. CDR3 nucleotides: TGTACCAGCAGCTCCGGAATCGGCTACACCTTC. It specifies CTSSSGIGYTF.

The chain is built from TRBV9 and TRBJ2-3; 8 bases align to TRBD1. The germline V gene encodes CDR1 SGDLS and CDR2 YYNGEE. Trimming removed 6 bases from V and 3 bases from J; junction bases left unmatched: 6. The CDR3 has 14 amino acids. The CDR3 here is CASNLQGGTDTQYF. CDR3 DNA: TGTGCCAGCAACCTACAGGGGGGAACAGATACGCAGTATTTT.

This clonotype has just a few counts. The rearrangement links TRBV7-2 to TRBJ2-1, with TRBD2 identical over 13 bases. From germline, CDR1 is SGHTA and CDR2 FQGNSA. This CDR3 has 15 amino acids. V was clipped by 9 bases and J by 5 bases; unmatched bases: 7. CDR3 bases: TGTGCCAGTGGACTAGCGGGAGCAAGGAACAATGAGCAGTTCTTC. It translates to CASGLAGARNNEQFF.

The gene calls are TRBV20-1 and TRBJ1-1, with 8 bases lining up with TRBD1. Germline CDR1 is DFQATT and CDR2 is SNEGSKA (reference sequence). The CDR3 extends over 14 amino acids. Unmatched junction bases numbered 8, after V lost 6 bases and J lost 2 bases. The DNA for the CDR3 is TGCAGTGCCAGACGTGACAGGGGCAACACTGAAGCTTTCTTT. The encoded protein is CSARRDRGNTEAFF.

This clonotype was seen more than once but under ten times. J is TRBJ2-7 and V is TRBV2, with a possible D match to TRBD1 (5 bases). CDR1 and CDR2 (germline): SNHLY, FYNNEI. V lost 10 bases, J lost 3 bases, and 16 bases lay in between. CDR3 length: 13 residues. The CDR3 is CATRTDSLYEQYF. The CDR3 DNA is TGTGCCACCAGAACCGACAGCCTCTACGAGCAGTACTTC.

The chain combines TRBV7-2 with TRBJ2-1; D is possibly TRBD2 (7 bases). The assigned J gene may be wrong: the sequence end matches TRBJ2-7 better. The CDR3 loop spans 16 amino acids. Germline-derived CDR1 and CDR2 are SGHTA and FQGNSA. The CDR3 sequence: CASSLAGGAVYNEQYF. The CDR3 coding sequence is TGTGCCAGCAGCTTAGCGGGGGGGGCTGTCTACAATGAGCAGTACTTC.

The chain combines TRBV7-2 with TRBJ2-3; D remains ambiguous. CDR1 is SGHTA and CDR2 is FQGNSA in the germline V gene. The CDR3 sequence is 12 residues long. Trimming took 5 bases from V and 9 from J, leaving 12 bases between them. CDR3: CASSPESRTQYF. CDR3 nucleotides: TGTGCCAGCAGCCCGGAATCAAGGACGCAGTATTTT. Complete variable domain (other parts from reference TRBV7-2 and TRBJ2-3): GAGVSQSPSNKVTEKGKDVELRCDPISGHTALYWYRQSLGQGLEFLIYFQGNSAPDKSGLPSDRFSAERTGGSVSTLTIQRTQQEDSAVYLCASSPESRTQYFGPGTRLTVL.

The table lists this clonotype with many counts. The chain has TRBV7-2 and TRBJ2-3; D gene unclear. CDR1 and CDR2 (germline): SGHTA, FQGNSA. The CDR3 totals 12 residues. V lost 6 bases and J 6 bases, leaving 10 bases between the germline ends. The CDR3 DNA sequence: TGTGCCAGCAGGTCGACGGAGGATACGCAGTATTTT. Protein sequence: CASRSTEDTQYF. The full variable domain, completed using reference TRBV7-2 and TRBJ2-3, is GAGVSQSPSNKVTEKGKDVELRCDPISGHTALYWYRQSLGQGLEFLIYFQGNSAPDKSGLPSDRFSAERTGGSVSTLTIQRTQQEDSAVYLCASRSTEDTQYFGPGTRLTVL.

This clonotype was counted once. A much larger clone lies one base from this, so it may be a read error. The chain couples TRBV29-1 to TRBJ2-1, with D maybe TRBD2 (6 bases). This CDR3 contains 12 residues. The V gene's germline CDR1 is SQVTM and CDR2 ANQGSEA. Trimming stripped 5 bases from V and 8 bases from J, with 13 bases between. The CDR3 here is CSVSRGLDEQFF. The CDR3 nucleotides are TGCAGCGTTTCCCGGGGGTTAGATGAGCAGTTCTTC.

The chain employs TRBV29-1 and TRBJ2-1; D not certain. From germline, CDR1 is SQVTM and CDR2 ANQGSEA. The CDR3 consists of 13 residues. The CDR3 loop reads CRATESAGNEQFF. CDR3 coding DNA: TGCAGGGCAACGGAGTCGGCAGGTAATGAGCAGTTCTTC.

The genes are TRBV20-1 and TRBJ2-5, with TRBD2 as a possible D gene (6 bases). TRBJ2-7 matches the DNA end more closely, so the J call is doubtful. The CDR3 extends over 14 amino acids. The germline CDR1 and CDR2 sequences are DFQATT and SNEGSKA (reference sequence). This chain's CDR3 is CSARGPGLPHEQYF. CDR3 bases: TGCAGTGCTAGGGGGCCGGGACTCCCCCACGAGCAGTACTTC.

Regarding this clonotype: Compared with germline, one end of the junction differs, possibly owing to a read error. This rearrangement joins TRBV20-1 to TRBJ2-5, with D perhaps TRBD2 (5 bases). Germline lookup yields CDR1 DFQATT and CDR2 SNEGSKA (reference sequence). The CDR3 runs to 12 residues. CDR3 in DNA: TGCAGTGCTAGAGGGACTCACCCCCTGCAGAACTTC. Protein sequence: CSARGTHPLQNF.

This clonotype has just a few counts. This chain connects TRBV20-1 to TRBJ2-5, with D possibly TRBD1 on 5 matching bases. CDR3 size: 15 residues. Germline-derived CDR1 and CDR2 are DFQATT and SNEGSKA (reference sequence). Between the trimmed V and J ends, which lost 6 bases and 6 bases, there was a span of 23 bases. CDR3 sequence reads: CSASFLGQGSKTQYF. For the CDR3, the DNA is TGCAGTGCGAGCTTCCTCGGGCAGGGTAGTAAGACCCAGTACTTC.

The J gene is TRBJ2-7, the V gene TRBV20-1; TRBD2 matches at 7 bases. CDR3 size: 15 residues. Germline CDR1 and CDR2: DFQATT and SNEGSKA (reference sequence). V was pared by 1 base and J by 0 bases, with 6 bases of the junction left unmatched. CDR3 sequence: CSARGSGASSYEQYF. DNA of the CDR3: TGCAGTGCTAGAGGCAGCGGGGCATCCTCCTACGAGCAGTACTTC.